This record looks at one T cell receptor (beta chain) sequence and its context. Antigen unknown. The data belong to a study of cytomegalovirus exposure and HLA in healthy donors. V lost 3 bases to trimming and J lost 5 bases; unmatched junction nucleotides: 14. CDR1 is SGDLS, CDR2 YYNGEE, per germline. The CDR3 has 18 residues. Overall study findings and caveats: For most TCR beta V segments, an earlier analysis put the productive rate at about 90% or about 30% of the time. Immune exposure was documented only through CMV serostatus.

Use of 60 Vbeta and 13 Jbeta primers characterized the PCR. Original handling: Among the unique TCR beta chains that a later analysis counted, 80 million to 100 million in all, 10 million to 11 million were shared. The assay was immunoSEQ multiplex PCR, and TCRdb's table has in-frame clones only and misses some. That table gives V, J and clone size, and the DNA gave D and trimming. The sample lists under 200,000 clones; around three quarters were seen once. Nominal health characterized the donors when sampled, though unrecorded immune exposures were likely. The V and J genes are TRBV9 and TRBJ1-1; 12 nucleotides agree with TRBD1. The clonotype comes from a man in his thirties or forties in good health and CMV-seronegative. The sequenced sample consisted of PBMCs. CDR3 sequence (DNA): TGTGCCAGCAGCGGGCGACCGGGACAGGGGGCAGGAGGGACTGAAGCTTTCTTT. Translation: CASSGRPGQGAGGTEAFF.